This entry describes one TCR beta chain. The data originate from a study of T-cell memory formation after mild COVID-19. For the study at large: In these data, TCR clusters were largely donor specific.

CDR3 size: 13 residues. With constant-segment primers, 5'RACE yielded cDNA libraries of TCR alpha and TCR beta that carried sample barcodes and UMIs. TCRdb itself ran the 5' RACE reads through MiXCR, one entry per CDR3 protein. The table shows about 320,000 distinct CDR3 sequences, with roughly an eighth occurring only once. This clonotype originated in a man between 18 and 29 years old who had mild COVID-19 (a few samples of this study predate the infection). Cell type and time point are not known. The source material was PBMCs or a T cell subset sorted from them (not recorded which). The chain uses TRBV21-1 and TRBJ2-7. TRBV21-1 is annotated as a pseudogene. DNA of the CDR3: TGTGCCAGCAGCAAAGATCTGGTTTACGGGCAGTACGTC. Its translation is CASSKDLVYGQYV.